This is a list of T cell receptor beta chains from one sample in a study of T cell changes during pregnancy in multiple sclerosis. The repertoire was sequenced with immunoSEQ multiplex PCR; TCRdb's copy has only in-frame clones and lacks some. The table records roughly 46,000 clones, about 94% of them present only once. The sample here was CD8+ T cells from peripheral blood mononuclear cells, taken in the first trimester of pregnancy. These receptors were taken from a female donor with multiple sclerosis, enrolled in a pregnancy study. Each CDR3 is given with its conserved first and last residue. A D gene is named only where the DNA matches it firmly. Clone size, where shown, is once, few, many, or a class for clones that have expanded.

D gene,J gene,V gene,clone size,CDR3 protein,CDR3 DNA
TRBD2,TRBJ2-1,TRBV27,.,CASSQTSGNEQFF,TGTGCCAGCAGTCAGACTAGCGGGAATGAGCAGTTCTTC
.,TRBJ1-1,TRBV27,.,CASSDTMNTEAFF,TGTGCCAGCAGCGACACCATGAACACTGAAGCTTTCTTT
TRBD2,TRBJ2-1,TRBV27,.,CASSSPLAGDGYNEQFF,TGTGCCAGCAGTTCCCCTCTAGCGGGAGATGGGTACAATGAGCAGTTCTTC
.,TRBJ2-7,TRBV30,.,CAWTLGTYEQYF,TGTGCCTGGACCCTAGGTACCTACGAGCAGTACTTC
TRBD2,TRBJ2-1,TRBV15,.,CATSGTSYNEQFF,TGTGCCACCAGTGGGACTAGCTACAATGAGCAGTTCTTC
.,TRBJ2-1,TRBV4-1,.,CASSQDQGQPLYNEQFF,TGCGCCAGCAGCCAAGATCAGGGGCAGCCCCTCTACAATGAGCAGTTCTTC
.,TRBJ2-7,TRBV27,.,CASSLTRRSYEQYF,TGTGCCAGCAGTTTAACCCGGAGGAGCTACGAGCAGTACTTC
.,TRBJ2-4,TRBV7-9,.,CASSHLRGVGIQYF,TGTGCCAGCAGCCACCTGCGGGGCGTTGGCATTCAGTACTTC
.,TRBJ2-7,TRBV7-9,medium-sized,CASSFGAGFSNEQYF,TGTGCCAGCAGCTTTGGGGCAGGGTTCTCTAACGAGCAGTACTTC
.,TRBJ2-2,TRBV4-1,.,CASSSDSEGLFF,TGCGCCAGCAGCTCGGACAGTGAAGGGCTGTTTTTT
.,TRBJ2-5,TRBV5-5,once,CASSLEHQANGETQYF,TGTGCCAGCAGCTTGGAGCACCAAGCCAACGGGGAGACCCAGTACTTC